The sequence of this T cell receptor (beta chain) was determined in a study of T cells in narcolepsy. Study information: Patients with NT1 or NT2 and healthy control donors were enrolled.

Concerning this clone itself: Its antigen is not known.

General study findings and limits: No autoreactive T cell clone sequences appeared in some memory CD4+ repertoires. Same-patient CSF and blood CD4+ T cell clonotypes included HCRT-specific and TRIB2-specific autoreactive ones. Healthy controls reportedly lacked the autoreactive clonotypes serially found in patients' blood.

TCRdb keeps only in-frame clones here, not all; method: immunoSEQ multiplex PCR. This table holds tens of thousands of clones, about 80% found once. The CDR3 is 17 amino acids. Germline loops: CDR1 SGHAT, CDR2 FQNNGV. V lost 4 bases to trimming and J lost 0 bases; unmatched junction nucleotides: 5. The TCR comes from a human donor in good health. The sequenced sample was memory (CD45RA-) CD4+ T cells from blood. The V gene is TRBV11-2, the J gene TRBJ1-4, with 10 positions matching TRBD1. The CDR3 sequence: CASSSRDRGPTNEKLFF. CDR3 sequence (DNA): TGTGCCAGCAGCTCCCGGGACAGGGGACCAACTAATGAAAAACTGTTTTTT.